This T cell receptor (beta chain) was identified during a study of blood T cells in healthy people across ages. It was with a sample-barcoded 5' primer and a J-beta primer mix that a second PCR of roughly 7 to 12 cycles was run. Sequencing yielded, for each sample, at least 3 million paired-end reads carrying CDR3. Each CDR3 protein gets one entry after TCRdb re-called the 5' RACE reads with MiXCR. The table lists roughly 1.5 million distinct CDR3 sequences, 42% of them singletons. The individuals who served as donors were healthy Caucasians living in Russia, aged roughly 6 to 90. This clonotype was counted at least ten times. What it binds is unknown. Points from the study as a whole: Strong correlation linked observed beta diversity and percent naive T cells.

Sequencing was carried out using blood. The sequence derives from a woman between 18 and 30 years old in good health.

The CDR3 is CSVVRGLRNNEQFF. In DNA, the CDR3 is TGCAGCGTTGTTCGGGGGTTGAGGAACAATGAGCAGTTCTTC. J is TRBJ2-1 and V is TRBV29-1, with D maybe TRBD2 (6 bases). From germline, CDR1 is SQVTM and CDR2 ANQGSEA. V lost 4 bases, J lost 5 bases, and 15 bases lay in between. CDR3 length: 14 amino acids.